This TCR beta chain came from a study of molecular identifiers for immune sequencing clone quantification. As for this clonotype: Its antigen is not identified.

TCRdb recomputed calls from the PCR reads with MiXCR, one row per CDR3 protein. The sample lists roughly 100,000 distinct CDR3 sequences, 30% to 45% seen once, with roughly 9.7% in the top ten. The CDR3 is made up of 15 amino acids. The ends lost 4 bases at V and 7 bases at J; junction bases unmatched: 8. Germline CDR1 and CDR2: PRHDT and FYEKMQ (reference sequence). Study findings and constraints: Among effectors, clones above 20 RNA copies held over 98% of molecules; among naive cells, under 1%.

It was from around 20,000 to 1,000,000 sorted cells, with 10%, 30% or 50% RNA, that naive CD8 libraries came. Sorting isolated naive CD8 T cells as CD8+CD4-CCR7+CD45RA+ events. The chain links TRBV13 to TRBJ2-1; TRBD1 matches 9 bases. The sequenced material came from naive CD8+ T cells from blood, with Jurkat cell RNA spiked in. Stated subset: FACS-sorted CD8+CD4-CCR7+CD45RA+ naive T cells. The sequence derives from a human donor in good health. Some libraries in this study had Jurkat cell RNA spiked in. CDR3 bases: TGTGCCAGCAGCTCGACAGGGGGTTTTGTTAATGAGCAGTTCTTC. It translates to CASSSTGGFVNEQFF. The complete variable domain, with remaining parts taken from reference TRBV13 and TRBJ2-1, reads AAGVIQSPRHLIKEKRETATLKCYPIPRHDTVYWYQQGPGQDPQFLISFYEKMQSDKGSIPDRFSAQQFSDYHSELNMSSLELGDSALYFCASSSTGGFVNEQFFGPGTRLTVL.